This T cell receptor (beta chain) derives from a study of cytomegalovirus exposure and HLA in healthy donors listed by TCRdb under 2017. Notes on the research overall: In an earlier analysis of roughly 590 of the donors, about 260 Gb of sequence data and 95 million to 130 million unique TCR beta sequences from about 179 million T cells were reported. Roughly 300 gigabases of sequencing data and 78 million or so unique TCR sequences were included in an early release covering about 600 HLA-typed donors. Of the 300 to 400 genotyped donors, over 65% fell in the genetic ancestry cluster associated with self-reported Caucasian donors. The study was designed to test whether signatures of past pathogen exposure could be identified by cataloging public T cell receptors. The study used immunosequencing to profile the T cell repertoires of some 600 subjects and linked those repertoires to cytomegalovirus serostatus. In addition to the first cohort of several hundred subjects, a separate validation cohort of 130 or so different subjects was used. To predict cytomegalovirus infection status, the study combined high-throughput TCR immunosequencing, statistical association of individual TCRs with disease status, and machine learning. To study patterns of TCR occurrence, a later analysis re-analyzed previously published TCR beta repertoires from around 670 donors and added high-resolution HLA genotyping. In the later analysis, no new phenotypic data were used to find candidate immune exposures; instead, reliance was placed on TCR beta sequences and their occurrence across donors. In an earlier analysis of a few hundred of the donors, high-throughput TCR beta sequencing was used to judge whether each TCR beta V gene segment behaved as functional or pseudogenic. Donor age, sex, ethnicity and CMV serostatus were compiled alongside the repertoire data. A later genetic analysis took genome-wide SNP genotypes for about 65% of the 666 donors and used that subset as a discovery cohort. Every repertoire in the discovery cohort had been generated on one and the same sequencing platform. Both class I and class II loci were covered by HLA typing, at four-digit resolution. The number of donors typed differed by locus, with about 629-630 for A, B, C, DRB1 and DQB1, approximately 500 for DQA1, about 610 for DPA1, and around 460 for DPB1. Roughly 5 DR-DQ haplotypes were treated as single units for association and clustering because of strong linkage in the cohort. On average, around 200,000 unique TCR beta nucleotide sequences were sequenced per donor among fewer than 500 genotyped donors of the cohort, with roughly 20% of those sequences being non-productive.

Findings and caveats that apply to the study as a whole: According to a later analysis, most CMV-associated TCR beta chains appeared to be HLA-restricted, and the HLA associations seemed to be driven largely by CMV exposure. In a later analysis, TCR association rates were found to vary across HLA loci, with the most associated TCRs seen for DRB1 alleles and the fewest for HLA-C alleles. HLA typing was unavailable for some donors at each locus, so association tests used only the typed subset. Most TCR sequences were seen in very few donors, while some public TCRs were found in many individuals. In a later analysis, several top co-occurrence clusters were reported to appear linked to parvovirus B19, influenza, CMV and Epstein-Barr virus. A total of about 150 TCR beta chains were listed by the study as associated with cytomegalovirus. Sequencing depth was assumed to be roughly uniform across donors in the presence/absence analyses, though that assumption may not hold. Some IMGT-functional V segments, including TRBV6-2 and TRBV6-3, could not be distinguished by the 87-base-pair reads and were therefore excluded. The earlier analysis of 587 of the donors excluded 15 to 20 rarely observed V segments, including chromosome 9 orphons, because counts were too low. In both the original and validation cohorts, the classifier was reported to diagnose cytomegalovirus status with high specificity and sensitivity. Correlated functional status among segregating V segments might be attributable to linkage disequilibrium, but an unknown experimental factor could not be ruled out. The sequencing pipeline was judged likely to have produced a cluster of highly shared sequence variants as a technical artifact. Strong co-occurrence of HLA alleles, especially DR and DQ, made assigning TCR associations to individual alleles difficult. In this cohort, only TCR beta chains were sequenced, and detectable features were limited by the absence of alpha or paired-chain data. A later genetic analysis associated a missense DCLRE1C variant with V-gene and J-gene trimming of TCR beta chains, and an independent cohort replicated the association. An earlier analysis of around 540 of the donors showed that most TCR beta V segments appeared in productive rearrangements either about 87% or about 30% of the time, which broadly matched IMGT annotations. A further reported finding was that TCR beta sequences accurately predicted the HLA-A and HLA-B alleles for most subjects in the first cohort. In a later genetic analysis, fewer N-insertions in productive TCRs were reported among donors in an Asian-associated ancestry cluster than the approximately 710-donor mean. The authors suggested that the approach could potentially be generalized to other disease states and immunological phenotypes. In vitro tests confirmed that a few of the cytomegalovirus-associated TCR beta chains recognize cytomegalovirus antigens. In a later analysis, HLA-associated TCR beta chains showed more clonal expansion and lower generation probabilities than non-associated chains that were equally common. Specific HLA alleles were associated with around 18,000 TCR beta sequences at a false discovery rate of 0.05 in a later analysis. CMV serostatus was the only immune exposure information available for the cohort.

Germline trimming: 5 bases from V, 6 bases from J; junction bases outside gene matches: 8. Spanning cysteine to phenylalanine, the CDR3 consists of 14 amino acids. Of the read, only the CDR3 DNA is kept; its 42 bases are in frame from base 1. CDR1 and CDR2 (MDHEN, SYDVKM) derive from the germline V gene. The library came from the immunoSEQ multiplex PCR assay. The multiplex PCR relied on a mix of 60 forward primers for TCR Vbeta segments and 13 reverse primers for TCR Jbeta segments. The CDR3 region of rearranged TCR beta genes was amplified from genomic DNA by a multiplex PCR assay. On the Illumina HiSeq System, the amplified TCR beta libraries were sequenced as 87-base-pair reads. The authors' analysis ran thus. Across the 600 to 700 repertoires, a later analysis counted roughly 84 million unique TCR beta chains, around 10 million of which were shared by at least two donors. A nearest-neighbor algorithm error-corrected the raw reads and collapsed the reads into unique sequences, merging closely related sequences to remove PCR and sequencing errors. CDR3 sequences were aligned to IMGT reference sequences to assign V, D and J gene segments. For a sequence to be retained, at least a six-nucleotide match to both a V gene segment and a J gene segment was required. A rearrangement counted as productive if the CDR3 had no stop codons and remained in frame with V and J, and every other rearrangement counted as non-productive. Following IMGT convention, CDR3 was defined as the stretch from the second conserved V-encoded cysteine to the conserved J-encoded phenylalanine. The earlier analysis of around 640 of the donors excluded sequences that lacked an unambiguous match to a single V gene segment. An earlier analysis of fewer than 750 of the donors classified V segments as functional when productive rearrangements were above 56.7% and as segregating when the standard deviation between donors was above 5%. A statistical classification framework was built for diagnosing cytomegalovirus status from the catalog of TCR beta chain sequences. V and J gene assignment, in a later analysis, came from comparing TCR nucleotide sequences with IMGT/GENE-DB human TR gene sequences. Using the TCRdist pipeline, a later analysis assigned CDR3 sequences along with most-parsimonious VDJ recombination scenarios. In a later analysis, each TCR beta chain was defined by its CDR3 amino acid sequence together with its V-gene family, and reads without a unique V-gene family were excluded. A later analysis removed 450 to 600 highly shared, low-generation-probability nucleotide sequences to deal with suspected cross-contamination and a sequencing artifact. In a later analysis, a clonal expansion index for each public chain was calculated from normalized within-repertoire ranks of inferred template counts. A later analysis computed generation probabilities with a VDJ recombination model fitted to out-of-frame rearrangements, and checked the results against IGoR. Hypergeometric tests were used in a later analysis to score TCR-TCR, TCR-HLA and TCR-CMV co-occurrence, with a repertoire-size bias correction applied to the TCR pairs. To estimate false discovery rates, a later analysis permuted the HLA or CMV assignments 20 times. In a later analysis, co-occurring TCRs were grouped using DBSCAN, with TCRdist sequence similarity added in when clustering inside HLA-allele-positive subsets. For co-occurrence clustering, repertoires with fewer than 30,000 or more than 120,000 public chains were excluded, along with several repertoires with anomalous nucleotide sharing. In its TCRdb copy, this immuneACCESS table keeps in-frame sequences only and misses some clones. Where compared with another copy, unresolved V genes explain less than half of these, and the others have no known cause. The V and J calls and clone size are taken from that table; D and trimming were inferred from the DNA. Across this sample there are over 110,000 clones, with about four fifths seen only once. Clones ranked in the top ten supply approximately 5.6% of the sample.

In total, 666 healthy bone marrow donors made up the cohort. Cohort members were all nominally healthy when sampled, although unrecorded immune exposures were likely present. The donor was CMV seropositive and was included in the group of around 300 seropositive cohort members. A peripheral blood sample was provided by each donor, and peripheral blood mononuclear cells were used for TCR beta sequencing. The Qiagen DNeasy Blood Extraction Kit was used to extract genomic DNA from the blood cell samples. Comments on this clone: This receptor's antigen is unknown. Base qualities are not provided; no much larger clone lies one nucleotide away.

The rearranged segments are TRBV28 and TRBJ1-1, with 8 middle bases fitting TRBD1. The TCR was taken from a woman aged 40 to 49 in good health and CMV-seropositive. Sequenced material: PBMCs. The CDR3 sequence is CASSLTGDRAEAFF. The sequenced DNA: TGTGCCAGCAGTCTGACAGGGGACCGGGCTGAAGCTTTCTTT.